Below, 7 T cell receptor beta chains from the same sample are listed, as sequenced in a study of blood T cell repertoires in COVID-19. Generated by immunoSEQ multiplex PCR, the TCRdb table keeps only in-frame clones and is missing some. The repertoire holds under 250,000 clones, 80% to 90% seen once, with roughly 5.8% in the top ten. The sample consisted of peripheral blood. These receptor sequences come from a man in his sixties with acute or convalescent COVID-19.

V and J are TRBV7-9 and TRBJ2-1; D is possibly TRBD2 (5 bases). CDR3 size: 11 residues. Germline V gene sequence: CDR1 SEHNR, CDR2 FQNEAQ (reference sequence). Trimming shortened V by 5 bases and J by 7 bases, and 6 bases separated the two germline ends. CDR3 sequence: CASSRGNEQFF. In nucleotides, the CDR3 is TGTGCCAGCAGCCGAGGGAATGAGCAGTTCTTC.

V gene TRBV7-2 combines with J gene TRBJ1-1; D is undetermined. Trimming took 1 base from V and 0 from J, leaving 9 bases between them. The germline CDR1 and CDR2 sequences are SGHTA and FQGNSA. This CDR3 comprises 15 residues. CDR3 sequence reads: CASSLVRGLNTEAFF. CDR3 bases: TGTGCCAGCAGCTTAGTACGGGGTTTGAACACTGAAGCTTTCTTT.

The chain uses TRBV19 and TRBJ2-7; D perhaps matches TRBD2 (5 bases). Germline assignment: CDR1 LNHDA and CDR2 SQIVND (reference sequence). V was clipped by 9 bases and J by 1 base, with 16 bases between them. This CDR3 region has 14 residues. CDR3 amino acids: CASSLGSPSYEQYF. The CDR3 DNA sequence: TGTGCCAGCTCCCTAGGGAGCCCATCCTACGAGCAGTACTTC.

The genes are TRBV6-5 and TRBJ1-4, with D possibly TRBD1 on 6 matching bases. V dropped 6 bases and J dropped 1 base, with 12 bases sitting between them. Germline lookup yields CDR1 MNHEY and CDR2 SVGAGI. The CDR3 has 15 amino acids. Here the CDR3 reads CASRPSGVTNEKLFF. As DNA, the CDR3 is TGTGCCAGCAGGCCGTCAGGGGTAACTAATGAAAAACTGTTTTTT.

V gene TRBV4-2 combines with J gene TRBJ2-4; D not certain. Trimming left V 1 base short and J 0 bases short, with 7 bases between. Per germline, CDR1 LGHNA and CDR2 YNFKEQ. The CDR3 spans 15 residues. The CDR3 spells CASSQAELAKNIQYF. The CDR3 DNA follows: TGTGCCAGCAGCCAAGCGGAGCTAGCCAAAAACATTCAGTACTTC.

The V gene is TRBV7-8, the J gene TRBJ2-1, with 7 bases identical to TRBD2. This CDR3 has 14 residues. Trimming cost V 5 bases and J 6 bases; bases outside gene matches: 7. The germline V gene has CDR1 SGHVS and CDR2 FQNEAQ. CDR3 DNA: TGTGCCAGCAGCCCGCTGACTAGCTCCAATGAGCAGTTCTTC. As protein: CASSPLTSSNEQFF.

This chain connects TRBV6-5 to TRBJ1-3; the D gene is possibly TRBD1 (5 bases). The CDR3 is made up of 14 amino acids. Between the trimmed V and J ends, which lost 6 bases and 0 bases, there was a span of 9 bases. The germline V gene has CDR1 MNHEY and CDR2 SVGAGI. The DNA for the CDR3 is TGTGCCAGCAGGACAGCGACCTCTGGAAACACCATATATTTT. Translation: CASRTATSGNTIYF.